Shown below are 28 T cell receptor beta chains from a single sample sequenced in a study of T cell changes during pregnancy in multiple sclerosis. The data were produced by immunoSEQ multiplex PCR, yet TCRdb's version contains in-frame clones alone and is incomplete. The sample lists tens of thousands of clones, more than 85% occurring once. The material was peripheral blood, obtained before pregnancy. The receptor set was obtained from a female donor with multiple sclerosis, enrolled in a pregnancy study.

The CDR3 sequence is CASSHRDGYTF. The CDR3 DNA sequence: TGTGCCAGCAGCCACAGGGACGGCTACACCTTC. This sequence joins TRBV6-1 and TRBJ1-2; a possible D gene is TRBD1 (6 bases). The germline V and J ends were trimmed by 6 bases and 8 bases, with 10 bases remaining between them. Germline CDR1 and CDR2: MNHNS and SASEGT. The CDR3 extends over 11 amino acids.

This sequence joins TRBV25-1 and TRBJ2-2; 9 nucleotides align to TRBD1. The CDR3 sequence is 15 residues long. The V gene's germline CDR1 is MGHDK and CDR2 SYGVNS. V was clipped by 4 bases and J by 5 bases; unmatched bases: 5. CDR3 residues: CASSVTGGNTGELFF. The CDR3, as DNA: TGTGCCAGCAGTGTTACAGGGGGCAATACCGGGGAGCTGTTTTTT.

The J gene is TRBJ1-1, the V gene TRBV7-3; 7 bases map to TRBD1. There are 14 residues in the CDR3. Germline CDR1 SGHTA, CDR2 FQGTGA. With 4 bases clipped from V and 4 bases from J, the junction kept 6 bases outside the gene matches. The CDR3 spells CASSSSGGLTEAFF. The CDR3 region has the DNA TGTGCCAGCAGCTCCTCAGGGGGACTCACTGAAGCTTTCTTT.

The chain joins TRBV25-1 to TRBJ2-7; weak D call: TRBD2 (7 bases). Trimming pared 3 bases from V and 2 bases from J, leaving 11 bases between. Germline lookup yields CDR1 MGHDK and CDR2 SYGVNS. The CDR3 covers 14 residues. CDR3 loop: CASSDWGGPYEQYF. In DNA form, the CDR3 reads TGTGCCAGCAGTGATTGGGGGGGGCCCTACGAGCAGTACTTC.

The chain combines TRBV7-9 with TRBJ1-5, with D hard to call. CDR1 is SEHNR and CDR2 is FQNEAQ in the germline V gene (reference sequence). The length of the CDR3 is 13 residues. V was clipped by 2 bases and J by 7 bases, with 9 bases between them. DNA of the CDR3: TGTGCCAGCAGCTTACAGGAAAAGCAGCCCCAGCATTTT. Translating gives CASSLQEKQPQHF.

V gene TRBV6-1 combines with J gene TRBJ2-1, with TRBD1 matching 7 bases. The J segment lost 7 bases and the V segment lost 1 base, leaving 7 bases of the junction unmatched. This CDR3 is 15 amino acids long. Germline V lookup: CDR1 MNHNS, CDR2 SASEGT. This CDR3 is CASSEGQGRLNEQFF. The CDR3 nucleotides are TGTGCCAGCAGTGAAGGACAGGGAAGGTTAAATGAGCAGTTCTTC.

The chain is built from TRBV18 and TRBJ2-7; 9 bases map to TRBD1. With 2 bases clipped from V and 0 bases from J, the junction kept 2 bases outside the gene matches. CDR1 and CDR2 (germline): KGHSH, LQKENI. This CDR3 has 15 residues. The CDR3 reads CASSPGTGSSYEQYF. In DNA, the CDR3 is TGTGCCAGCTCACCAGGGACAGGGTCCTCCTACGAGCAGTACTTC.

The chain employs TRBV21-1 and TRBJ1-5. TRBV21-1 is annotated as a pseudogene. This CDR3 has 16 residues. In DNA, the CDR3 is TGTGCCAGCAGCAAGGGTCGAGTACGGGGGGAACAGCCCCAGCATTTT. This codes for CASSKGRVRGEQPQHF.

The chain has TRBV4-1 and TRBJ1-2; perhaps TRBD1 as D (6 bases). V was clipped by 5 bases and J by 1 base, with 14 bases between them. CDR3 length: 15 residues. Germline V lookup: CDR1 MGHRA, CDR2 YSYEKL. Here the CDR3 DNA reads TGCGCCAGCAGCTGGGGGGGCAGTGGTAACTATGGCTACACCTTC. Translated: CASSWGGSGNYGYTF.

The chain carries TRBV27 and TRBJ2-7; weak D call: TRBD1 (6 bases). V was trimmed by 6 bases and J by 4 bases, leaving 19 bases between them. This CDR3 has 15 residues. CDR1 and CDR2 from the germline V gene are MNHEY and SMNVEV (reference sequence). CDR3 sequence (DNA): TGTGCCAGCAGGCGGGCAGGGGCCGCTATATACGAGCAGTACTTC. Its translation: CASRRAGAAIYEQYF.

The chain is built from TRBV18 and TRBJ2-4; D not certain. This CDR3 has 16 residues. CDR1 KGHSH and CDR2 LQKENI come from the germline V gene. V was cut by 2 bases and J by 0 bases, with 11 bases left in between. This CDR3 is CASSPVAGVAKNIQYF. CDR3 sequence (DNA): TGTGCCAGCTCACCAGTGGCCGGAGTAGCCAAAAACATTCAGTACTTC.

The J gene is TRBJ1-4, the V gene TRBV5-1; D possibly corresponds to TRBD1 (5 bases). Germline V gene sequence: CDR1 SGHRS, CDR2 YFSETQ. The CDR3 contains 14 residues. V was trimmed by 0 bases and J by 7 bases, leaving 10 bases between them. The CDR3 is CASSLVQDGEKLFF. CDR3 DNA: TGCGCCAGCAGCTTGGTACAGGACGGTGAAAAACTGTTTTTT.

The J gene is TRBJ2-5, the V gene TRBV5-6; TRBD2 matches at 10 bases. Germline CDR1 and CDR2: SGHDT and YYEEEE. The J segment lost 4 bases and the V segment lost 2 bases, leaving 8 bases of the junction unmatched. The length of the CDR3 is 16 residues. The CDR3 loop reads CASSFTQGLARETQYF. The CDR3 bases are TGTGCCAGCAGCTTTACTCAGGGACTAGCGAGAGAGACCCAGTACTTC.

The rearrangement uses TRBV28 and TRBJ2-1; D is unclear. V gave up 3 bases and J gave up 5 bases, with 8 bases separating them. The germline CDR1 and CDR2 sequences are MDHEN and SYDVKM. The CDR3 sequence is 13 residues long. The CDR3 region is CASSFPGNNEQFF. The CDR3, as DNA: TGTGCCAGCAGTTTCCCGGGTAACAATGAGCAGTTCTTC.

V and J are TRBV19 and TRBJ1-1, with TRBD1 matching 7 bases. Trimming took 5 bases from V and 6 from J; bases not matched to a gene: 9. There are 14 residues in the CDR3. Germline assignment: CDR1 LNHDA and CDR2 SQIVND (reference sequence). CDR3 sequence (DNA): TGTGCCAGTAGTCTCCAGGGGGTCGGTGCTGAAGCTTTCTTT. Translation gives CASSLQGVGAEAFF.

This clone came up a few times. The chain has TRBV27 and TRBJ1-1, with TRBD1 identical over 7 bases. After removal of 3 bases from V and 0 bases from J, the junction contained 4 bases not matched to a gene. This CDR3 is 15 amino acids long. Germline CDR1 is MNHEY and CDR2 is SMNVEV (reference sequence). CDR3 nucleotide sequence: TGTGCCAGCAGTTTCAGGACAGGATTGAACACTGAAGCTTTCTTT. Amino acid sequence: CASSFRTGLNTEAFF.

This clone was observed a single time. V gene TRBV7-8 combines with J gene TRBJ2-7; 8 nucleotides line up with TRBD2. Trimming cost V 5 bases and J 3 bases; bases outside gene matches: 15. Germline-derived CDR1 and CDR2 are SGHVS and FQNEAQ. The CDR3 covers 17 residues. CDR3 sequence reads: CASSRNGVVAGYYEQYF. The CDR3 DNA follows: TGTGCCAGCAGCCGTAACGGGGTGGTAGCGGGATACTACGAGCAGTACTTC. Filled out from reference TRBV7-8 and TRBJ2-7, the complete variable domain reads GAGVSQSPRYKVAKRGQDVALRCDPISGHVSLFWYQQALGQGPEFLTYFQNEAQLDKSGLPSDRFFAERPEGSVSTLKIQRTQQEDSAVYLCASSRNGVVAGYYEQYFGPGTRLTVT.

The chain joins TRBV28 to TRBJ1-1; D is unresolved. Trimming removed 6 bases at V and 8 bases at J, with 10 bases between. CDR3 size: 11 residues. Germline assignment: CDR1 MDHEN and CDR2 SYDVKM. The chain's CDR3 is CASSPSQEAFF. As DNA, the CDR3 is TGTGCCAGCAGCCCGAGTCAAGAAGCTTTCTTT.

V and J are TRBV6-6 and TRBJ2-3; D call uncertain. This CDR3 is 13 amino acids long. V lost 8 bases to trimming and J lost 2 bases, with 11 bases between them. Germline CDR1 reads MNHNY; CDR2 reads SVGAGI (reference sequence). In DNA form, the CDR3 reads TGTGCCAGCCGAGTAGACTTCACAGATACGCAGTATTTT. It specifies CASRVDFTDTQYF.

The V call is TRBV2, the J call TRBJ2-3; tentative D call: TRBD2 (5 bases). CDR1 SNHLY and CDR2 FYNNEI come from the germline V gene. This CDR3 is 14 amino acids long. The ends were cut back, 5 bases at V and 0 bases at J, with 9 bases in the middle. The CDR3 is CASSPSPSTDTQYF. The CDR3, as DNA: TGTGCCAGCAGTCCTAGCCCGAGCACAGATACGCAGTATTTT. Drawing the rest from reference TRBV2 and TRBJ2-3, the complete variable domain is EPEVTQTPSHQVTQMGQEVILRCVPISNHLYFYWYRQILGQKVEFLVSFYNNEISEKSEIFDDQFSVERPDGSNFTLKIRSTKLEDSAMYFCASSPSPSTDTQYFGPGTRLTVL.

The chain combines TRBV10-3 with TRBJ2-7; tentative D call: TRBD2 (6 bases). Trimming took off 3 bases at V and 7 bases at J, with 16 bases between the two ends. This CDR3 has 14 residues. Germline V gene sequence: CDR1 ENHRY, CDR2 SYGVKD. This CDR3 reads CAISDLGGVGEQYF. The CDR3 DNA reads as TGTGCCATCAGTGATCTTGGAGGGGTAGGAGAGCAGTACTTC.

The rearrangement uses TRBV5-1 and TRBJ2-7, with TRBD2 identical over 8 bases. The CDR3 is 17 amino acids. After removal of 0 bases from V and 6 bases from J, the junction contained 14 bases not matched to a gene. Germline CDR1 and CDR2: SGHRS and YFSETQ. The DNA for the CDR3 is TGCGCCAGCAGCTTGGCCCCCCTGTCCAGCGGGAGTGGCGAGCAGTACTTC. This gives the protein CASSLAPLSSGSGEQYF. The whole variable domain, filled in from reference TRBV5-1 and TRBJ2-7, reads KAGVTQTPRYLIKTRGQQVTLSCSPISGHRSVSWYQQTPGQGLQFLFEYFSETQRNKGNFPGRFSGRQFSNSRSEMNVSTLELGDSALYLCASSLAPLSSGSGEQYFGPGTRLTVT.

V and J are TRBV7-3 and TRBJ2-1; 8 bases align to TRBD2. The CDR3 runs 15 residues. Trimming cost V 5 bases and J 4 bases; bases outside gene matches: 7. In germline, CDR1 is SGHTA, CDR2 FQGTGA. The CDR3: CASSPGRAGYNEQFF. In DNA form, the CDR3 reads TGTGCCAGCAGCCCCGGGAGGGCAGGGTACAATGAGCAGTTCTTC.

This clone was seen just once. This sequence joins TRBV27 and TRBJ1-5, with 11 positions matching TRBD1. This CDR3 is 16 amino acids long. Germline CDR1 MNHEY, CDR2 SMNVEV (reference sequence). Losses at the gene ends were 6 bases for V and 6 bases for J; bases not matched to a gene: 10. The CDR3 region is CASRRSGQGEGQPQHF. DNA of the CDR3: TGTGCCAGCAGGCGATCGGGACAGGGGGAGGGTCAGCCCCAGCATTTT.

The chain joins TRBV11-1 to TRBJ2-1; the D gene is possibly TRBD1 (5 bases). In germline, CDR1 is SGHAT, CDR2 FQDESV (reference sequence). There are 17 residues in the CDR3. The V end was cut by 0 bases, the J end by 8 bases, with 20 bases between. The CDR3 spells CASSLAYGRVIWDEQFF. The CDR3 DNA follows: TGTGCCAGCAGCTTAGCTTACGGCAGGGTTATATGGGATGAGCAGTTCTTC.

This chain connects TRBV5-4 to TRBJ1-2; 7 bases agree with TRBD1. Germline CDR1 and CDR2: SGHNT and YYREEE (reference sequence). V shed 4 bases, J shed 8 bases, and the junction held 8 bases outside the gene matches. The CDR3 is 13 residues long. The CDR3: CASSRGQAWGYTF. Written as DNA, the CDR3 is TGTGCCAGCAGCCGTGGACAGGCATGGGGCTACACCTTC.

V is TRBV28 and J is TRBJ2-3; D might be TRBD2 (6 bases). Germline CDR1 MDHEN, CDR2 SYDVKM. The CDR3 length is 14 residues. Between the trimmed V and J ends, which lost 4 bases and 6 bases, there was a span of 14 bases. CDR3 bases: TGTGCCAGCAGTTCGGGACTCCGCCGTGATACGCAGTATTTT. Amino acid sequence: CASSSGLRRDTQYF.

J is TRBJ2-7 and V is TRBV7-8; 11 bases are a match to TRBD1. This CDR3 comprises 16 residues. Trimming at V came to 8 bases and at J to 2 bases, leaving 11 bases not matched to a gene. Germline V CDR1 and CDR2: SGHVS, FQNEAQ. CDR3 protein: CASWRGGTGGTYEQYF. The CDR3 DNA follows: TGTGCCAGCTGGAGGGGGGGGACAGGGGGTACCTACGAGCAGTACTTC.